These T cell receptor beta chains were read from a single sample in a study of blood T cell repertoires in COVID-19. Assay: immunoSEQ multiplex PCR; the TCRdb copy retains only in-frame clones and omits some. The sample records roughly 250,000 clones, around nine tenths being singletons. The material sequenced was peripheral blood. The receptors come from a woman between 40 and 50 years old who had recovered from COVID-19. The CDR3 runs from the conserved cysteine through the conserved F or W. A D gene is named only where the DNA matches it firmly. Size values are once, few and many counts, or a class for expanded clones, and some rows have none.

clone_size: .
v_call: TRBV5-1
d_call: .
cdr3_aa: CASSLVWGEAGELFF

clone_size: .
v_call: TRBV5-4
d_call: TRBD2
cdr3_aa: CASTSGGLAGVRQFF

clone_size: .
v_call: TRBV19
d_call: TRBD1
cdr3_aa: CASSPRDRVEKLFF

clone_size: .
v_call: TRBV9
d_call: .
cdr3_aa: CASSGGVIFNSPLHF

clone_size: few
v_call: TRBV4-2
d_call: .
cdr3_aa: CASSQVEARDRTQYF

clone_size: .
v_call: TRBV4-3
d_call: TRBD2
cdr3_aa: CASSQGTSGGGQETQYF

clone_size: .
v_call: TRBV5-1
d_call: TRBD2
cdr3_aa: CASSSGGKLTGELFF

clone_size: .
v_call: TRBV18
d_call: .
cdr3_aa: CAGGQANTGELFF

clone_size: .
v_call: TRBV24-1
d_call: .
cdr3_aa: CATSDPGRGGYGYTF

clone_size: .
v_call: TRBV10-3
d_call: .
cdr3_aa: CAIRPGGILDTQYF

clone_size: few
v_call: TRBV4-1
d_call: .
cdr3_aa: CASSQGVRGDGYTF

clone_size: .
v_call: TRBV3-1/TRBV3-2
d_call: TRBD1
cdr3_aa: CASSQPTGGRDEQYF

clone_size: .
v_call: TRBV7-9
d_call: TRBD1
cdr3_aa: CASSLVGTGERGYTF

clone_size: .
v_call: TRBV24-1
d_call: .
cdr3_aa: CATSDSGLNNEQFF

clone_size: .
v_call: TRBV29-1
d_call: .
cdr3_aa: CSVGQGGVNEQFF

clone_size: medium-sized
v_call: TRBV19
d_call: .
cdr3_aa: CASSTGLGYEQFF

clone_size: .
v_call: TRBV6-6
d_call: TRBD1
cdr3_aa: CASSYDRQGAGGYTF

clone_size: .
v_call: TRBV6-2/TRBV6-3
d_call: TRBD2
cdr3_aa: CASSYSAGKRGTSTDTQYF

clone_size: .
v_call: TRBV4-2
d_call: .
cdr3_aa: CASSPFGGWDFEQYF

clone_size: .
v_call: TRBV6-5
d_call: TRBD1
cdr3_aa: CASREGAGGKTEAFF

clone_size: .
v_call: TRBV14
d_call: TRBD2
cdr3_aa: CASSQAASGRASDTQYF

clone_size: .
v_call: TRBV5-1
d_call: .
cdr3_aa: CASSPATPYEQYF

clone_size: .
v_call: TRBV28
d_call: .
cdr3_aa: CASSGTSVAKNIQYF

clone_size: .
v_call: TRBV5-5
d_call: TRBD2
cdr3_aa: CASTRTTGGPNGELFF

clone_size: .
v_call: TRBV2
d_call: .
cdr3_aa: CASRRGEGRSYEQYF

clone_size: .
v_call: TRBV28
d_call: TRBD2
cdr3_aa: CASSLSSSGGDTQYF

clone_size: .
v_call: TRBV7-2
d_call: TRBD1
cdr3_aa: CASSTGAGTEAFF

clone_size: .
v_call: TRBV7-2
d_call: .
cdr3_aa: CASSPSVDRTGNTIYF

clone_size: .
v_call: TRBV24-1
d_call: TRBD1
cdr3_aa: CATSDGRDRVNYEQYF

clone_size: .
v_call: TRBV6-5
d_call: TRBD2
cdr3_aa: CASTPEGLGSYEQYF

clone_size: .
v_call: TRBV9
d_call: .
cdr3_aa: CASSVGTGNSPLHF

clone_size: .
v_call: TRBV5-8
d_call: .
cdr3_aa: CASSYGQQPTNEKLFF

clone_size: .
v_call: TRBV19
d_call: TRBD2
cdr3_aa: CASNGGETQYF

clone_size: .
v_call: TRBV7-2
d_call: .
cdr3_aa: CASSSHGERGSETQYF

clone_size: .
v_call: TRBV28
d_call: .
cdr3_aa: CAAWGQGLYEQYF

clone_size: .
v_call: TRBV5-1
d_call: TRBD2
cdr3_aa: CASSLVSGRETRRTYEQYF

clone_size: .
v_call: TRBV11-2
d_call: .
cdr3_aa: CASSSSETQYF

clone_size: .
v_call: TRBV10-1
d_call: TRBD2
cdr3_aa: CASSDRCPGLAGPQPYEQYF

clone_size: .
v_call: TRBV28
d_call: .
cdr3_aa: CASRKGSSYNSPLHF

clone_size: .
v_call: TRBV28
d_call: TRBD1
cdr3_aa: CASSSTGVNTF

clone_size: .
v_call: TRBV14
d_call: TRBD2
cdr3_aa: CASSQEPRTSGRTSYEQYF

clone_size: .
v_call: TRBV3-1/TRBV3-2
d_call: .
cdr3_aa: CASSHRRETYEQYF

clone_size: few
v_call: TRBV6-6
d_call: .
cdr3_aa: CASLPQPTGELFF

clone_size: .
v_call: TRBV6-5
d_call: TRBD1
cdr3_aa: CASSNTGTGLTEAFF

clone_size: .
v_call: TRBV5-4
d_call: .
cdr3_aa: CASSLVGGRWTDTQYF

clone_size: .
v_call: TRBV11-2
d_call: TRBD1
cdr3_aa: CASRQDRSSGNTIYF

clone_size: .
v_call: TRBV2
d_call: TRBD1
cdr3_aa: CASSRTGGFDEQFF

clone_size: .
v_call: TRBV6-2/TRBV6-3
d_call: TRBD1
cdr3_aa: CASSTGTGGGYEQYF

clone_size: .
v_call: TRBV4-1
d_call: TRBD1
cdr3_aa: CASSQEGTVRTGANVLTF

clone_size: .
v_call: TRBV29-1
d_call: .
cdr3_aa: CSVRLGTTYNYGYTF